These T cell receptor beta chains were read from a single sample in a study of T cells in Graves' hyperthyroidism and ophthalmopathy. TCRdb ran MiXCR on the multiplex PCR reads and lists one entry per CDR3 protein. The sample has about 700,000 distinct CDR3 sequences, about 14% seen once. Sequences were obtained from blood. The receptors shown here come from a woman aged 18-35 years with Graves' hyperthyroidism. Both conserved end residues are part of each CDR3. The D gene is left open where the match is weak. Clone sizes are given selectively: once, few, many, or a class where the clone is expanded.

CDR3 protein: CASSSSPQQYNEQFF
CDR3 DNA: TGTGCCAGCAGCTCCAGCCCCCAGCAGTACAATGAGCAGTTCTTC
J gene: TRBJ2-1
V gene: TRBV7-2
D gene: NA
clone size: many

CDR3 protein: CAWSVIRAYEQYF
CDR3 DNA: TGTGCCTGGAGTGTAATAAGGGCCTACGAGCAGTACTTC
J gene: TRBJ2-7
V gene: TRBV30
D gene: NA
clone size: NA

CDR3 protein: CASSPRGQMNTEAFF
CDR3 DNA: TGTGCCAGCAGTCCGAGGGGGCAGATGAACACTGAAGCTTTCTTT
J gene: TRBJ1-1
V gene: TRBV6-1
D gene: TRBD1
clone size: few

CDR3 protein: CASDYLGGGQPQHF
CDR3 DNA: TGTGCCAGCGATTATTTAGGGGGCGGTCAGCCCCAGCATTTT
J gene: TRBJ1-5
V gene: TRBV28
D gene: TRBD1
clone size: NA

CDR3 protein: CATSAGYTDTQYF
CDR3 DNA: TGTGCCACCAGCGCGGGATATACAGATACGCAGTATTTT
J gene: TRBJ2-3
V gene: TRBV15
D gene: NA
clone size: few

CDR3 protein: CASSAGLSSYNEQFF
CDR3 DNA: TGTGCCAGCAGCGCGGGCTTAAGCTCCTACAATGAGCAGTTCTTC
J gene: TRBJ2-1
V gene: TRBV7-3
D gene: NA
clone size: many

CDR3 protein: CASSYSRSGVAKNIQYF
CDR3 DNA: TGTGCCAGCAGTTACTCGAGGTCGGGAGTAGCCAAAAACATTCAGTACTTC
J gene: TRBJ2-4
V gene: TRBV6-5
D gene: NA
clone size: NA

CDR3 protein: CASSLTESGNTIYF
CDR3 DNA: TGTGCCAGCAGCTTGACAGAATCTGGAAACACCATATATTTT
J gene: TRBJ1-3
V gene: TRBV7-9
D gene: NA
clone size: NA

CDR3 protein: CASSYGTMNTGELFF
CDR3 DNA: TGTGCCAGCAGCTACGGGACAATGAACACCGGGGAGCTGTTTTTT
J gene: TRBJ2-2
V gene: TRBV2
D gene: NA
clone size: NA

CDR3 protein: CAWRTGLMNTEAFF
CDR3 DNA: TGTGCCTGGAGGACAGGCTTGATGAACACTGAAGCTTTCTTT
J gene: TRBJ1-1
V gene: TRBV30
D gene: NA
clone size: many

CDR3 protein: CASSSGTYSYEQYF
CDR3 DNA: TGTGCCAGCAGTTCCGGGACGTACTCCTACGAGCAGTACTTC
J gene: TRBJ2-7
V gene: TRBV12-3/TRBV12-4
D gene: NA
clone size: few

CDR3 protein: CASSLAYQETQYF
CDR3 DNA: TGTGCCAGCAGCTTGGCGTACCAAGAGACCCAGTACTTC
J gene: TRBJ2-5
V gene: TRBV7-2
D gene: NA
clone size: many

CDR3 protein: CASSPSWTSGMNIQYF
CDR3 DNA: TGCGCCAGCAGCCCTTCTTGGACTAGCGGGATGAACATTCAGTACTTC
J gene: TRBJ2-4
V gene: TRBV5-1
D gene: TRBD2
clone size: few

CDR3 protein: CASSSPGGGGSYEQYF
CDR3 DNA: TGTGCCAGCAGCTCCCCAGGAGGAGGGGGATCCTACGAGCAGTACTTC
J gene: TRBJ2-7
V gene: TRBV7-8
D gene: NA
clone size: many

CDR3 protein: CASSHDRGASETQYF
CDR3 DNA: TGTGCCAGCAGCCACGATAGAGGAGCATCAGAGACCCAGTACTTC
J gene: TRBJ2-5
V gene: TRBV7-2
D gene: NA
clone size: NA

CDR3 protein: CASSQGSYGTGFTDTQYF
CDR3 DNA: TGCGCCAGCAGCCAGGGCTCGTACGGGACAGGGTTTACAGATACGCAGTATTTT
J gene: TRBJ2-3
V gene: TRBV4-3
D gene: TRBD1
clone size: NA

CDR3 protein: CASSPWTSNEQFF
CDR3 DNA: TGTGCCAGCAGTCCTTGGACCTCGAATGAGCAGTTCTTC
J gene: TRBJ2-1
V gene: TRBV6-2/TRBV6-3
D gene: NA
clone size: many

CDR3 protein: CASRSSGGVLGELFF
CDR3 DNA: TGTGCCAGCAGGTCTAGCGGGGGAGTACTCGGGGAGCTGTTTTTT
J gene: TRBJ2-2
V gene: TRBV6-1
D gene: TRBD2
clone size: few

CDR3 protein: CASSITAGTGGTDTQYF
CDR3 DNA: TGTGCCAGCAGTATAACTGCCGGGACAGGGGGCACAGATACGCAGTATTTT
J gene: TRBJ2-3
V gene: TRBV2
D gene: TRBD1
clone size: many

CDR3 protein: CASSSFTDSTQYF
CDR3 DNA: TGTGCCAGCAGCTCCTTCACAGATTCTACGCAGTATTTT
J gene: TRBJ2-3
V gene: TRBV7-3
D gene: NA
clone size: NA

CDR3 protein: CSARARGAWDGYTF
CDR3 DNA: TGCAGTGCTAGGGCCCGGGGGGCGTGGGATGGCTACACCTTC
J gene: TRBJ1-2
V gene: TRBV20-1
D gene: NA
clone size: few

CDR3 protein: CSAREEQFF
CDR3 DNA: TGCAGTGCTAGAGAGGAGCAGTTCTTC
J gene: TRBJ2-1
V gene: TRBV20-1
D gene: NA
clone size: few

CDR3 protein: CASSLWGIAGGGNEQFF
CDR3 DNA: TGTGCCAGCAGTTTATGGGGGATAGCGGGAGGAGGGAATGAGCAGTTCTTC
J gene: TRBJ2-1
V gene: TRBV28
D gene: TRBD2
clone size: NA

CDR3 protein: CASSPTGLNGQPQHF
CDR3 DNA: TGTGCCAGCAGCCCGACAGGGCTGAACGGTCAGCCCCAGCATTTT
J gene: TRBJ1-5
V gene: TRBV6-1
D gene: TRBD1
clone size: NA

CDR3 protein: CAISGQGAHEQYF
CDR3 DNA: TGTGCCATCAGTGGACAGGGGGCCCACGAGCAGTACTTC
J gene: TRBJ2-7
V gene: TRBV10-3
D gene: TRBD1
clone size: few

CDR3 protein: CASSYRTGGAYTEAFF
CDR3 DNA: TGTGCCAGCAGCTACAGGACAGGGGGCGCTTACACTGAAGCTTTCTTT
J gene: TRBJ1-1
V gene: TRBV11-2
D gene: TRBD1
clone size: many

CDR3 protein: CASSQGTSGPFGLYF
CDR3 DNA: TGTGCCAGCAGCCAAGGGACTAGCGGGCCCTTCGGGCTGTACTTC
J gene: TRBJ2-7
V gene: TRBV16
D gene: TRBD2
clone size: few

CDR3 protein: CASSEETIEQFF
CDR3 DNA: TGTGCCAGCAGTGAAGAAACTATCGAGCAGTTCTTC
J gene: TRBJ2-1
V gene: TRBV2
D gene: NA
clone size: NA

CDR3 protein: CASSLRTGDFWGNTIYF
CDR3 DNA: TGTGCCAGCAGCTTACGGACAGGAGACTTCTGGGGAAACACCATATATTTT
J gene: TRBJ1-3
V gene: TRBV7-8
D gene: TRBD1
clone size: NA